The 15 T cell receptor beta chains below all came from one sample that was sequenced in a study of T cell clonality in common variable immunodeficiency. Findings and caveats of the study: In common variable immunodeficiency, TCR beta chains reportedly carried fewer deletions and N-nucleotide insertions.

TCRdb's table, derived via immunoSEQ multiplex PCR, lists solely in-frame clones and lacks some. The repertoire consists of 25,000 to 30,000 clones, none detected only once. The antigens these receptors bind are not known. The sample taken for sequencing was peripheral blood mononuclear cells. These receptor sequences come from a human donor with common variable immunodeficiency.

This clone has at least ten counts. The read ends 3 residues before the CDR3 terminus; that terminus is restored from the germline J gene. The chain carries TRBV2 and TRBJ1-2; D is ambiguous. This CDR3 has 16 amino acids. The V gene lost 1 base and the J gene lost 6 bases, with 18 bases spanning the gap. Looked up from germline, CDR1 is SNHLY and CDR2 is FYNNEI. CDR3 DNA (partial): TGTGCCAGCAGTGAAGTCACAGCCCCACGATACGATGGC. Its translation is CASSEVTAPRYDG. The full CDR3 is CASSEVTAPRYDGYTF.

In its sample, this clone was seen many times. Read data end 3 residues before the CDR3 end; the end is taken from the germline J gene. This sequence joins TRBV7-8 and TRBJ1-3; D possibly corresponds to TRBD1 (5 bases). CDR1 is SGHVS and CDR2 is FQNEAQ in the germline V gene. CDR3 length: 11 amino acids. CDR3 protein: CASSLEGDIYF. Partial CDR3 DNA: TGTGCCAGCAGCTTAGAAGGGGAT.

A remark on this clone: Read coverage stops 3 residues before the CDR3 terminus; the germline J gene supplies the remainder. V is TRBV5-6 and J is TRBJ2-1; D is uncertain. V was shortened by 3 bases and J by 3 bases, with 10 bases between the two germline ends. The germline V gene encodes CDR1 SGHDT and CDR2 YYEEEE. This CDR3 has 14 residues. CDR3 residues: CASSYVGHYNEQFF. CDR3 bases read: TGTGCCAGCAGCTATGTTGGGCACTACAATGAG.

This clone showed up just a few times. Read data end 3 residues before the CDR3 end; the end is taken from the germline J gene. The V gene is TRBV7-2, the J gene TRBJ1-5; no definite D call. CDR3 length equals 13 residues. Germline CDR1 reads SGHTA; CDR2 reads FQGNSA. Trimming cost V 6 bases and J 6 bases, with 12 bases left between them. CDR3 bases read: TGTGCCAGCAGAAGTTACAGCGGTCAGCCC. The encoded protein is CASRSYSGQP. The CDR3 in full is CASRSYSGQPQHF.

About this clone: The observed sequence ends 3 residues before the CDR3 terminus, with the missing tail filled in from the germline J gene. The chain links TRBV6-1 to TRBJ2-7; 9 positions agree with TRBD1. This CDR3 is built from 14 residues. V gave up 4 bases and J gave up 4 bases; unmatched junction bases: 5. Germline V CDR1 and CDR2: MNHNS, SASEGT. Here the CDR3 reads CASSAGQGWYEQYF. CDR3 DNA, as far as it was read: TGTGCCAGCAGTGCGGGACAGGGATGGTACGAG.

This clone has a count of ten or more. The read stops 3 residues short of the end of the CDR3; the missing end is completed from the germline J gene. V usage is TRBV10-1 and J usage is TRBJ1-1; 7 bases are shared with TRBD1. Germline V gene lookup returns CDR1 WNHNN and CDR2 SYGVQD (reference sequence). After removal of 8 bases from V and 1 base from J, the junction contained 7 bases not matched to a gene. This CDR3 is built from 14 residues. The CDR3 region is CASVRGLGNTEAFF. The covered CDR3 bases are TGCGCCAGCGTAAGGGGGCTAGGGAACACTGAA.

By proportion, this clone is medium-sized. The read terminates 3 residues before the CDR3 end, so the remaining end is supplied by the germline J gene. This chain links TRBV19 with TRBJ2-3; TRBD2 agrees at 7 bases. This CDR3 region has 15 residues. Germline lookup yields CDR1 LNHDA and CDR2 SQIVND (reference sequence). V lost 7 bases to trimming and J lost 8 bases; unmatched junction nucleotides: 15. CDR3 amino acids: CASTGPASGRGTQYF. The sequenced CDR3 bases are TGTGCCAGTACGGGCCCGGCTAGCGGCCGCGGTACG. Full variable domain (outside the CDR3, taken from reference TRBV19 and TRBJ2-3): DGGITQSPKYLFRKEGQNVTLSCEQNLNHDAMYWYRQDPGQGLRLIYYSQIVNDFQKGDIAEGYSVSREKKESFPLTVTSAQKNPTAFYLCASTGPASGRGTQYFGPGTRLTVL.

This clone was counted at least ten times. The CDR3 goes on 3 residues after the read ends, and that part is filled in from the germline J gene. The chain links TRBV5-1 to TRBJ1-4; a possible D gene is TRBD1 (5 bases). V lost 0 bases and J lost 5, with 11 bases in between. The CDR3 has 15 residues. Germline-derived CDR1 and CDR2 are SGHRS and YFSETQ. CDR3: CASSLVGGSNEKLFF. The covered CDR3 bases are TGCGCCAGCAGCTTGGTCGGGGGGAGCAATGAAAAA.

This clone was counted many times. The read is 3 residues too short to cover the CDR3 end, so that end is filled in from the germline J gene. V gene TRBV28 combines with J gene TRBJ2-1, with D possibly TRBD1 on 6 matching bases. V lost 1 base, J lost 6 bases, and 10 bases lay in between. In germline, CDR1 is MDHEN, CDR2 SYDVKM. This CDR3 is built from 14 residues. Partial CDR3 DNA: TGTGCCAGCAGTTTATTCGGACAGCTCAATGAG. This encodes CASSLFGQLNE. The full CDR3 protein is CASSLFGQLNEQFF.

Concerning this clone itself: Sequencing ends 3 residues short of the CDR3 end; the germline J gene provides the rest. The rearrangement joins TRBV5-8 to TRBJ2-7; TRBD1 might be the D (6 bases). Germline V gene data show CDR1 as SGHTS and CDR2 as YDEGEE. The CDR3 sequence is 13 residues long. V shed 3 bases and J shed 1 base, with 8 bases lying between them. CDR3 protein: CASSSQGSYEQYF. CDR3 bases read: TGTGCCAGCAGCTCACAGGGATCCTACGAG.

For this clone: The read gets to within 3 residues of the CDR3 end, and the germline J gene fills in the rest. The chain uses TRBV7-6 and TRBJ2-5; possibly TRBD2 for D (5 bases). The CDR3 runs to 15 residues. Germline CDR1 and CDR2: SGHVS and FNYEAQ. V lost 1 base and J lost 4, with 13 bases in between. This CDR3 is CASSLVAQEAETQYF. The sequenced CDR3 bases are TGTGCCAGCAGCTTAGTGGCGCAGGAGGCAGAGACC.

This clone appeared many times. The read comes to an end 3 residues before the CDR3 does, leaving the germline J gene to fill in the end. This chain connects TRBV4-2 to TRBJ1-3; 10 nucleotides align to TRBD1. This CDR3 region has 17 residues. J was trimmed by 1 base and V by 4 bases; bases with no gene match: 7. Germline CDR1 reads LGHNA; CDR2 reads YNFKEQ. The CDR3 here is CASSPGQGGTSGNTIYF. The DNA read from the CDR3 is TGTGCCAGCAGCCCCGGACAGGGGGGGACTTCTGGAAACACC.

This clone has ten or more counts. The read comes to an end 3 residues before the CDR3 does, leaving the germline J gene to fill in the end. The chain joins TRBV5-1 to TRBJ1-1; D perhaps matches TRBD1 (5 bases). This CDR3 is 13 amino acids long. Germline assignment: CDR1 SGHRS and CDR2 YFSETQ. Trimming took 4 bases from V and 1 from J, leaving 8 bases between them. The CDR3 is CASSRTSNTEAFF. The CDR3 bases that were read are TGCGCCAGCAGCCGGACATCGAACACTGAA.

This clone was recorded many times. CDR3 bases read: TGCAGTGCTAATGTCCAGAACTATGGC. Its protein product is CSANVQNYG. The CDR3 as a whole reads CSANVQNYGYTF. The chain uses TRBV20-1 and TRBJ1-2; D call uncertain. The CDR3 end is not reached by the read, which stops 3 residues before it; the germline J gene fills it in. CDR1 DFQATT and CDR2 SNEGSKA come from the germline V gene (reference sequence). The CDR3 has 12 amino acids. Trimming removed 4 bases at V and 2 bases at J, with 8 bases between.

CDR3 in amino acids: CASSLSGYSYEQYF. CDR3 bases read: TGTGCCAGCAGCTTAAGCGGCTACTCCTACGAG. The chain joins TRBV7-6 to TRBJ2-7; perhaps TRBD2 as D (5 bases). The read ends 3 residues early relative to the CDR3; the germline J gene fills the gap. Germline CDR1 reads SGHVS; CDR2 reads FNYEAQ. There are 14 residues in the CDR3. The ends were cut back, 2 bases at V and 0 bases at J, with 8 bases in the middle.